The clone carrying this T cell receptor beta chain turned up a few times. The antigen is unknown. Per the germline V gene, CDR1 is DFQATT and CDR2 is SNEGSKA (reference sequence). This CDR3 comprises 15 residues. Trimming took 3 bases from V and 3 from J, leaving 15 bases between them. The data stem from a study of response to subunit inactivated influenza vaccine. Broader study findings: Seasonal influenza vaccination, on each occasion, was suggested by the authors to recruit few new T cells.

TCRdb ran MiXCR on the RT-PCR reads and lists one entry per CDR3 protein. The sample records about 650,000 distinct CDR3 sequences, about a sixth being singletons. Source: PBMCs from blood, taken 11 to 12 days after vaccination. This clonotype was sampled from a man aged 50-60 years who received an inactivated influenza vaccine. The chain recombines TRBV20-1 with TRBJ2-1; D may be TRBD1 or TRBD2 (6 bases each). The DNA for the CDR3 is TGCAGTGCTAGCAGGAGGGGGGCCCTCTACAATGAGCAGTTCTTC. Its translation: CSASRRGALYNEQFF.